This TCR beta chain was obtained from a study of blood T cell repertoires in COVID-19. TCRdb's copy holds only in-frame clones and misses some; the assay was immunoSEQ multiplex PCR. The sample lists 150,000 to 200,000 clones, 60% to 85% seen once, with roughly 8% in the top ten. The CDR3 totals 15 residues. The V gene lost 0 bases and the J gene lost 2 bases, with 13 bases spanning the gap. The germline gives CDR1 GTSNPN, CDR2 SVGIG (reference sequence). Sequencing used peripheral blood. The receptor was derived from a man aged 60 to 75 with acute or convalescent COVID-19. The rearrangement joins TRBV30 to TRBJ1-2, with D hard to call. The DNA of the CDR3 is TGTGCCTGGAGTGTCCTGGGCAAGCTCAACTATGGCTACACCTTC. Protein: CAWSVLGKLNYGYTF.